This T cell receptor (beta chain) was retrieved from a study of cytomegalovirus exposure and HLA in healthy donors (dated by TCRdb to about 2017). Regarding the study in general: An earlier analysis of fewer than 750 of the donors reported 250 to 350 Gb of sequence data and around 110 million unique TCR beta sequences obtained from roughly 170 million T cells. The study used immunosequencing to profile the T cell repertoires of several hundred subjects and linked those repertoires to cytomegalovirus serostatus. All discovery cohort repertoires had been generated on a single sequencing platform. A later genetic analysis took genome-wide SNP genotypes for about 65% of the roughly 670 donors and used that subset as a discovery cohort. To decide whether each TCR beta V gene segment behaved as functional or pseudogenic, an earlier analysis of fewer than 750 of the donors relied on high-throughput TCR beta sequencing. A handful of DR-DQ haplotypes were treated as single units for association and clustering because of strong linkage in the cohort. Class I and class II HLA loci were covered by the typing at four-digit resolution. Roughly 300 gigabases of sequencing data and approximately 80 million unique TCR sequences were included in an early release covering about 600 HLA-typed donors. The number of typed donors differed by locus: about 620-640 for A, B, C, DRB1 and DQB1; approximately 520 for DQA1; 600 to 610 for DPA1; and some 430 for DPB1. On average, roughly 250,000 unique TCR beta nucleotide sequences were sequenced per donor among some 420 genotyped donors of the cohort, with 15% to 20% of those sequences being non-productive. The study aimed to test whether cataloging public T cell receptors could reveal signatures of past pathogen exposure. In addition to the first cohort of 650 to 750 subjects, a separate validation cohort of 120 different subjects was used. To predict cytomegalovirus infection status, the study brought together high-throughput TCR immunosequencing, statistical association of individual TCRs with disease status, and machine learning. Rather than drawing on any new phenotypic data, the later analysis identified candidate immune exposures from TCR beta sequences and the way those sequences occurred across donors. Of the roughly 400 genotyped donors, 65% to 90% fell in the genetic ancestry cluster associated with self-reported Caucasian donors. In a later analysis, previously published TCR beta repertoires from 666 donors were re-analyzed and high-resolution HLA genotyping was added so that TCR occurrence patterns could be studied. Donor age, sex, ethnicity and CMV serostatus were compiled alongside the repertoire data.

The count of this clone is one. Its antigen is still unknown. No base-level quality is on record; no much larger clone is a single base apart. Broader findings and caveats from the paper: A later analysis found that TCR association rates varied across HLA loci, with DRB1 alleles showing the most associated TCRs and HLA-C alleles the fewest. Compared with equally common non-associated chains, HLA-associated TCR beta chains in a later analysis were more clonally expanded and had lower generation probabilities. The study listed 150 to 200 TCR beta chains as associated with cytomegalovirus. In vitro tests confirmed that a few of the cytomegalovirus-associated TCR beta chains recognize cytomegalovirus antigens. Several of the top co-occurrence clusters appeared to be linked to parvovirus B19, influenza, CMV and Epstein-Barr virus, according to a later analysis. A further reported finding was that TCR beta sequences accurately predicted the HLA-A and HLA-B alleles for most subjects in the first cohort. A group of highly shared sequence variants was considered likely to be a technical artifact of the sequencing pipeline. Broadly in line with IMGT annotations, most TCR beta V segments showed up in productive rearrangements about 87% or about 30% of the time in an earlier analysis of 450 to 750 of the donors. The 87-base-pair reads could not distinguish some IMGT-functional V segments, including TRBV6-2 and TRBV6-3, so those segments were excluded. Most TCR sequences were observed very rarely across donors, whereas some public TCRs were present in many individuals. This cohort had only TCR beta chains sequenced, and the lack of alpha or paired-chain data limited which features could be detected. Because HLA typing was missing for some donors at each locus, association tests included only the typed subset. Presence/absence analyses assumed roughly uniform sequencing depth across donors, an assumption that may not hold. For the cohort, immune exposure information was limited to CMV serostatus. The authors suggested that the approach could potentially be extended to other disease states and immunological phenotypes. A later analysis associated approximately 17,000 TCR beta sequences with specific HLA alleles at a false discovery rate of 0.05. Correlated functional status among segregating V segments might reflect linkage disequilibrium, but an unknown experimental factor could not be ruled out. Because counts were too low, roughly 16 rarely observed V segments, including chromosome 9 orphons, were excluded from the earlier analysis of 587 of the donors. The classifier was reported to diagnose cytomegalovirus status with high specificity and sensitivity in both the original cohort and the validation cohort. In a later analysis, most CMV-associated TCR beta chains were found to appear HLA-restricted, with HLA associations seemingly driven largely by CMV exposure. Assigning TCR associations to individual alleles was difficult when HLA alleles, especially DR and DQ, strongly co-occurred. In a later genetic analysis, fewer N-insertions in productive TCRs were reported among donors in an Asian-associated ancestry cluster than the approximately 670-donor mean. In a later genetic analysis, a missense DCLRE1C variant was associated with V-gene and J-gene trimming of TCR beta chains, and the association was replicated in an independent cohort.

In total, around 600 healthy bone marrow donors made up the cohort. All cohort members were sampled while nominally healthy, although unrecorded immune exposures were likely present. The donor was CMV seropositive and belonged to the group of 250 to 300 seropositive cohort members. Each donor provided a peripheral blood sample, and peripheral blood mononuclear cells were used for TCR beta sequencing. Genomic DNA extraction from the blood cell samples was performed with the Qiagen DNeasy Blood Extraction Kit. Libraries came from the immunoSEQ multiplex PCR assay. For the multiplex PCR, a mixture combining 60 forward primers for TCR Vbeta segments and 13 reverse primers for TCR Jbeta segments was used. Amplification of the CDR3 region of rearranged TCR beta genes was performed with a multiplex PCR assay on genomic DNA. Amplified TCR beta libraries were sequenced as 87-base-pair reads on the Illumina HiSeq System. As for the authors' bioinformatics: A later analysis tallied tens of millions of unique TCR beta chains across the approximately 670 repertoires, and approximately 11 million of those chains were shared by two or more donors. A nearest-neighbor algorithm error-corrected the raw reads and collapsed the reads into unique sequences, merging closely related sequences to remove PCR and sequencing errors. To assign V, D and J gene segments, CDR3 sequences were aligned to IMGT reference sequences. For a sequence to be retained, a match of at least six nucleotides to both a V gene segment and a J gene segment was required. Rearrangements were classified as productive when the CDR3 lacked stop codons and remained in frame with V and J, and all other rearrangements were classified as non-productive. CDR3 was defined by IMGT convention, running from the second conserved V-encoded cysteine to the conserved J-encoded phenylalanine. In an earlier analysis of 550 to 650 of the donors, sequences lacking an unambiguous match to a single V gene segment were excluded. An earlier analysis of fewer than 750 of the donors classified V segments as functional when productive rearrangements were above 56.7% and as segregating when the standard deviation between donors was above 5%. A statistical classification framework was developed to diagnose cytomegalovirus status using the catalog of TCR beta chain sequences. In a later analysis, V and J genes were assigned by comparing TCR nucleotide sequences against IMGT/GENE-DB human TR gene sequences. Using the TCRdist pipeline, a later analysis assigned CDR3 sequences along with most-parsimonious VDJ recombination scenarios. In a later analysis, each TCR beta chain was defined by its CDR3 amino acid sequence together with its V-gene family, and reads without a unique V-gene family were excluded. A later analysis removed 592 highly shared, low-generation-probability nucleotide sequences to deal with suspected cross-contamination and a sequencing artifact. In a later analysis, a clonal expansion index was calculated for each public chain from normalized within-repertoire ranks of inferred template counts. Generation probabilities in a later analysis came from a VDJ recombination model fitted to out-of-frame rearrangements, and those results were checked against IGoR. Hypergeometric tests were used in a later analysis to score TCR-TCR, TCR-HLA and TCR-CMV co-occurrence, with a repertoire-size bias correction applied to the TCR pairs. False discovery rates were estimated in a later analysis by permuting HLA or CMV assignments 20 times. In a later analysis, co-occurring TCRs were grouped with DBSCAN, and TCRdist sequence similarity was added when clustering was performed within HLA-allele-positive subsets. For co-occurrence clustering, repertoires with fewer than 30,000 or more than 120,000 public chains were excluded, along with five repertoires with anomalous nucleotide sharing. The source is immuneACCESS, and TCRdb retained only in-frame sequences with V and J called. Part of the clones is not carried over; for the studies checked, unresolved V genes explain less than half of this, and the remainder is unexplained. V, J and clone size reflect that table, while D and trimming were determined from the DNA. This sample holds approximately 140,000 clones; 82% were observed only once. The ten largest clones represent approximately 3.2% of the sample.

V is pruned by 1 base and J by 4 bases, leaving 8 bases of the junction without a gene match. Looking up the germline V gene yields CDR1 SGHRS and CDR2 YFSETQ. From its cysteine to its phenylalanine, the CDR3 spans 16 amino acids. The DNA shown is the 48-base CDR3, in frame from base 1. The clonotype comes from a man in his late teens or twenties in good health and CMV-seropositive. Sample: PBMCs. The rearrangement combines TRBV5-1 with TRBJ2-5; a stretch of 9 junction bases matches TRBD1. CDR3 region: CASSLSPRTGVETQYF. In nucleotides, the sequence is TGCGCCAGCAGCTTGTCACCACGGACAGGGGTAGAGACCCAGTACTTC.